The clone carrying this T cell receptor (beta chain) showed up many times. The trim removed 4 bases at V and 10 bases at J, leaving 9 bases unmatched. Germline-derived CDR1 and CDR2 are SGDLS and YYNGEE. The CDR3 is made up of 15 amino acids. This sample is drawn from a study of control samples from healthy donors and cancer patients. TCRdb's copy holds only in-frame clones and misses some; the assay was immunoSEQ multiplex PCR. This sample has some 130,000 clones, with 80% to 95% found just once. The chain employs TRBV9 and TRBJ1-6; 9 bases are shared with TRBD1. The receptor comes from a man younger than 30 in good health. Sequenced: blood. CDR3 sequence (DNA): TGTGCCAGCAGCCCCAAGGGGACAGGGCGATCACCCCTCCACTTT. Its translation: CASSPKGTGRSPLHF. The whole variable domain, filled in from reference TRBV9 and TRBJ1-6, reads DSGVTQTPKHLITATGQRVTLRCSPRSGDLSVYWYQQSLDQGLQFLIQYYNGEERAKGNILERFSAQQFPDLHSELNLSSLELGDSALYFCASSPKGTGRSPLHFGNGTRLTVT.